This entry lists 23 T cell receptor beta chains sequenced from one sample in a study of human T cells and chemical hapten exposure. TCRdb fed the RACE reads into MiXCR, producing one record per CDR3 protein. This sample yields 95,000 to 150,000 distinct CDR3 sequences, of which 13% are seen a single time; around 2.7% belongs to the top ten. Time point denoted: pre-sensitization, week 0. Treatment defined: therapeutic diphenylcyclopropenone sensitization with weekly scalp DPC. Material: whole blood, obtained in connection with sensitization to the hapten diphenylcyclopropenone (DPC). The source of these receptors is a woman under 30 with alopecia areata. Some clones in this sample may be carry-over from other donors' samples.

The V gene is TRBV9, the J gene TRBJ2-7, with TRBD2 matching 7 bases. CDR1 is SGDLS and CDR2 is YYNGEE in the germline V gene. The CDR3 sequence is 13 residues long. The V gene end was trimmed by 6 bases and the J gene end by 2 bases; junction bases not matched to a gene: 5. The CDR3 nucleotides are TGTGCCAGCACCGGGGGGTTTGCCTACGAGCAGTACTTC. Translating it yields CASTGGFAYEQYF.

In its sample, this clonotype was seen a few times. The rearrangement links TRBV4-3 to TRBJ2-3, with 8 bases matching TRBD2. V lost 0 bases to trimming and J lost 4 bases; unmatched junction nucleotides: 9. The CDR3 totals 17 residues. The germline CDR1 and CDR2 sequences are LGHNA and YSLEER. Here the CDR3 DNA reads TGCGCCAGCAGCCAAGATAGGACTAGCTATGCAGCAGATACGCAGTATTTT. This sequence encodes CASSQDRTSYAADTQYF.

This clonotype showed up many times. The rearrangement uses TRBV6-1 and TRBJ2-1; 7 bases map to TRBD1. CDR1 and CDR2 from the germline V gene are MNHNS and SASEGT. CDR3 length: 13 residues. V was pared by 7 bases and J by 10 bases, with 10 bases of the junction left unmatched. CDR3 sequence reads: CASMETGRLEQFF. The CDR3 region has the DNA TGTGCCAGCATGGAGACAGGGCGGTTGGAGCAGTTCTTC.

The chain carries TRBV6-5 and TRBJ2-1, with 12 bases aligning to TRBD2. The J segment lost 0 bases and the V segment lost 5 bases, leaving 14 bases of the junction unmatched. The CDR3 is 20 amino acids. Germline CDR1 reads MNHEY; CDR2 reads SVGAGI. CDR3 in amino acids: CASSRTPGTSGRSSYNEQFF. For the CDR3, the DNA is TGTGCCAGCAGTCGGACTCCCGGGACTAGCGGGCGGAGCTCCTACAATGAGCAGTTCTTC.

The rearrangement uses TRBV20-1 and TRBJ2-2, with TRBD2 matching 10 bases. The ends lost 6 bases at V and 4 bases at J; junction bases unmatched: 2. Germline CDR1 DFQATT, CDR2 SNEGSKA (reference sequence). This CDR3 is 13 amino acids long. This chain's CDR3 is CSAPSGGTGELFF. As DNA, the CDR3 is TGCAGTGCCCCTAGCGGGGGCACCGGGGAGCTGTTTTTT.

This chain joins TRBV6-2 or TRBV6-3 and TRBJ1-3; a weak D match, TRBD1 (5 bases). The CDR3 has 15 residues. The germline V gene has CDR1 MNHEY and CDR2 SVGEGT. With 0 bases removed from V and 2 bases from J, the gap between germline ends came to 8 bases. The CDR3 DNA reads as TGTGCCAGCAGTTACTCGGCAGGGACTGGAAACACCATATATTTT. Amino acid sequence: CASSYSAGTGNTIYF.

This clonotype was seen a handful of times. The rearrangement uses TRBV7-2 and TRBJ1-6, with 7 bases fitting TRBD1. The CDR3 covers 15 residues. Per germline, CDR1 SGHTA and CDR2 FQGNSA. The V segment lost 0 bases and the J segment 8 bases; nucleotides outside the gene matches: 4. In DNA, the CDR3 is TGTGCCAGCAGCTTAGCGAAGACAGGGCATTCACCCCTCCACTTT. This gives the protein CASSLAKTGHSPLHF.

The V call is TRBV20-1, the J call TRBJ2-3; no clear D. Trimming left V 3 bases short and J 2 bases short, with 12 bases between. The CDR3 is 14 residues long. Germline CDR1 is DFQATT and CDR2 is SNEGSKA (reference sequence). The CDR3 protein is CSARGQTNTDTQYF. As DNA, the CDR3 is TGCAGTGCTAGGGGTCAGACAAACACAGATACGCAGTATTTT.

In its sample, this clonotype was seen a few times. DNA for the CDR3: TGTGCCAGCAGCTGCAAAGGACGGTCGGGCCCCTACGAGCAGTACTTC. It translates to CASSCKGRSGPYEQYF. The chain is built from TRBV7-9 and TRBJ2-7; D uncertain. CDR3 length equals 16 residues. Trimming removed 4 bases at V and 2 bases at J, with 18 bases between. Germline-derived CDR1 and CDR2 are SEHNR and FQNEAQ (reference sequence).

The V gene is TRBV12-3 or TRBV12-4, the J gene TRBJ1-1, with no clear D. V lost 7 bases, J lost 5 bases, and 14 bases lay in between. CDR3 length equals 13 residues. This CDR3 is CASTEGAVTEAFF. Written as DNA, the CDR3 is TGTGCCAGCACCGAGGGAGCGGTAACTGAAGCTTTCTTT.

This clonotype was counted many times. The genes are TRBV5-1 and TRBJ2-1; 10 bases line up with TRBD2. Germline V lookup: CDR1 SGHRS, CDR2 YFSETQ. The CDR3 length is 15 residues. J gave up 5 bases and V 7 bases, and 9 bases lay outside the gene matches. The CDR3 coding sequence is TGCGCCAGCTCATTCTCTAGCGGGGGCCACAATGAGCAGTTCTTC. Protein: CASSFSSGGHNEQFF. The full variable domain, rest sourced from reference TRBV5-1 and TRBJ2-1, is KAGVTQTPRYLIKTRGQQVTLSCSPISGHRSVSWYQQTPGQGLQFLFEYFSETQRNKGNFPGRFSGRQFSNSRSEMNVSTLELGDSALYLCASSFSSGGHNEQFFGPGTRLTVL.

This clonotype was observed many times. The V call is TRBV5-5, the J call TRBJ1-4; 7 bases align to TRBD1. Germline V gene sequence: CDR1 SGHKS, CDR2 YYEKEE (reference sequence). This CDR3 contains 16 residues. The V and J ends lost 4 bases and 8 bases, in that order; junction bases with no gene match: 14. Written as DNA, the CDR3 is TGTGCCAGCAGCCCACCGAGCCGACAGGGTCTAGAAAAACTGTTTTTT. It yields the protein CASSPPSRQGLEKLFF.

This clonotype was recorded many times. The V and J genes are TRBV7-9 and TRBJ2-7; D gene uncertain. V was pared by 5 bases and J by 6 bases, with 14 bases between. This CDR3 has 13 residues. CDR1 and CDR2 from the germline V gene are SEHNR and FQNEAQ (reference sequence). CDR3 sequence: CASSAPVGFEQYF. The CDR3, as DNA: TGTGCCAGCAGCGCCCCCGTGGGTTTCGAGCAGTACTTC.

The CDR3 DNA reads as TGTGCCAGCAGTTTGTTTGGACCTCCGAACACCGGGGAGCTGTTTTTT. As protein: CASSLFGPPNTGELFF. The chain combines TRBV27 with TRBJ2-2; D is unclear. V was cut by 3 bases and J by 0 bases, with 11 bases left in between. This CDR3 region has 16 residues. Germline assignment: CDR1 MNHEY and CDR2 SMNVEV (reference sequence).

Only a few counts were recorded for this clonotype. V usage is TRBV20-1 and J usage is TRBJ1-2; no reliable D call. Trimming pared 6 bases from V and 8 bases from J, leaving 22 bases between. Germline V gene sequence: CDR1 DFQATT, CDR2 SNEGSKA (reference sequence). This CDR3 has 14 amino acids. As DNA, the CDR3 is TGCAGTGCACAAATGAGGGCTGCTGCTACAGGCTACACCTTC. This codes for CSAQMRAAATGYTF.

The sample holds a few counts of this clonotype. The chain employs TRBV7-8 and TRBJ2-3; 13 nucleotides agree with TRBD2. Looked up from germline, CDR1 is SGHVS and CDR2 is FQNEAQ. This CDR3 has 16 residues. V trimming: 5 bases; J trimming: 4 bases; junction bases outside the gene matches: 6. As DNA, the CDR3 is TGTGCCAGCAGCGCCGGACTAGCGGGGGCCGCAGATACGCAGTATTTT. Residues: CASSAGLAGAADTQYF.

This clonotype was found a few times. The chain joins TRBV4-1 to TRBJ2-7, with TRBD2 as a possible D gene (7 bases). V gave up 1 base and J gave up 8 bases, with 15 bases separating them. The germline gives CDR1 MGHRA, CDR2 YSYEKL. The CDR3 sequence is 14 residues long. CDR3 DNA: TGCGCCAGCAGCCAAGTAGATGGGGGGGACAAGCAGTACTTC. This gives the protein CASSQVDGGDKQYF.

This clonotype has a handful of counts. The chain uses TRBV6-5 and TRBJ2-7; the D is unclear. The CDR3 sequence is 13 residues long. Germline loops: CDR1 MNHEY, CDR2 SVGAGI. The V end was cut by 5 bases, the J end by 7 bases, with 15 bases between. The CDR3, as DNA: TGTGCCAGCAGTCCTCAGGCCCTTGGGGAGCAGTACTTC. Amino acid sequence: CASSPQALGEQYF.

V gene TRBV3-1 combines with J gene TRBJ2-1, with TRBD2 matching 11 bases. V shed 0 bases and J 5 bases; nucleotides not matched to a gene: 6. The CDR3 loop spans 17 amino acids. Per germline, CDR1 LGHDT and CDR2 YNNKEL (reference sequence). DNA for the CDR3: TGTGCCAGCAGCCAAGATCCCCTAGCGGGGGGTAACAATGAGCAGTTCTTC. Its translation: CASSQDPLAGGNNEQFF.

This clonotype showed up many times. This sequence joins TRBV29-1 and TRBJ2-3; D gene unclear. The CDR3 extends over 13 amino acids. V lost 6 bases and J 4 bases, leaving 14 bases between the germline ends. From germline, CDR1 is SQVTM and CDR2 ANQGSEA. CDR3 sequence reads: CSVEIRTPDTQYF. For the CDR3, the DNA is TGCAGCGTGGAAATACGGACGCCAGATACGCAGTATTTT.

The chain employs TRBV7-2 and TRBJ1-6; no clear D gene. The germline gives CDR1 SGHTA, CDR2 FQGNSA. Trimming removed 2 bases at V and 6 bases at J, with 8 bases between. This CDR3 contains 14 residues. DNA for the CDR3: TGTGCCAGCAGCTTATTGTACGGTAATTCACCCCTCCACTTT. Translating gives CASSLLYGNSPLHF.

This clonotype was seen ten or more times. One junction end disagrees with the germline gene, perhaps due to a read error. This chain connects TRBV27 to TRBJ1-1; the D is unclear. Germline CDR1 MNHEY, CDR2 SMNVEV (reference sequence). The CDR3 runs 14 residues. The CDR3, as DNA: TGTGCCAGCAGTTTCCTGAGCTCGAACAGTGAAGCTTTCTTT. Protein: CASSFLSSNSEAFF.

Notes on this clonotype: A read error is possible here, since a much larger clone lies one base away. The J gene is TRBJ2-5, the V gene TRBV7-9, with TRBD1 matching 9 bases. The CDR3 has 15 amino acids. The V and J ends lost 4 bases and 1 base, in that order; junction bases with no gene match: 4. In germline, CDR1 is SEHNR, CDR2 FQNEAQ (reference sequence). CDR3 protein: CASSSQTGGQETQYF. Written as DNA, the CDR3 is TGTGCCAGCAGCTCCCAGACAGGGGGCCAAGAGACCCAGTACTTC.